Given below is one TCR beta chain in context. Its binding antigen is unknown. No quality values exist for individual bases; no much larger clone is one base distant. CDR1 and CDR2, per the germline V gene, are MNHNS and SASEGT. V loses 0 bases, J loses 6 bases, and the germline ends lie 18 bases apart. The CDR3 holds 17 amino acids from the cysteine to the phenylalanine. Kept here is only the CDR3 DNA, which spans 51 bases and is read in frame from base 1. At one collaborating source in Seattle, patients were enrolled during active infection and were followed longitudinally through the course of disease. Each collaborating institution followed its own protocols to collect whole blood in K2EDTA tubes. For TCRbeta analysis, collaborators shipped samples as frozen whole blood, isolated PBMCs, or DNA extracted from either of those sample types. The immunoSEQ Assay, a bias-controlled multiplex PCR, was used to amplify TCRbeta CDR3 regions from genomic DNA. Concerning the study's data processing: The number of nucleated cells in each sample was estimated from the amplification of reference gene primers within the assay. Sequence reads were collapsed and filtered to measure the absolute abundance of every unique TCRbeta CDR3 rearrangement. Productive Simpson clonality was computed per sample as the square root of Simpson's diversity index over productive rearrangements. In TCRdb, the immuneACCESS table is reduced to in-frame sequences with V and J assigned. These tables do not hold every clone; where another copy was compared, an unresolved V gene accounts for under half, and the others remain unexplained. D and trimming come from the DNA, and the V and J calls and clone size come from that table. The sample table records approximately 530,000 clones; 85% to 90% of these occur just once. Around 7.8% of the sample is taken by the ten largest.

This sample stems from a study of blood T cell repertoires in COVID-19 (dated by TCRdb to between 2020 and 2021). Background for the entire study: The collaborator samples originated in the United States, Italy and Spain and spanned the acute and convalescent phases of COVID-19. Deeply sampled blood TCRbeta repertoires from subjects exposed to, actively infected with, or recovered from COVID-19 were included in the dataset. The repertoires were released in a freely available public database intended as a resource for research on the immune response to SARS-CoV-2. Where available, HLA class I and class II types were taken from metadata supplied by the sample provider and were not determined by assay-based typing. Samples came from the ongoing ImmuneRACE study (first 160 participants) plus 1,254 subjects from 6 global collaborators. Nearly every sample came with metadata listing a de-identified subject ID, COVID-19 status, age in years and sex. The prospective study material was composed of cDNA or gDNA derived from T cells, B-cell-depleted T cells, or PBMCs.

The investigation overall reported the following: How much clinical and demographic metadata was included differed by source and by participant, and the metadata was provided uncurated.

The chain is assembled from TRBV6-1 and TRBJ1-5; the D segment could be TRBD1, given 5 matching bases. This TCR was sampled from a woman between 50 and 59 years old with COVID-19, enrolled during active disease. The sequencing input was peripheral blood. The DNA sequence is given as TGTGCCAGCAGTGAAGCGCTAGGTTTAAGGAGGGGTCAGCCCCAGCATTTT. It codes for CASSEALGLRRGQPQHF.